This T cell receptor (beta chain) appears in the sequencing data of a study of post-analysis software for immune sequencing data. Whole-study findings and limits: Comparison of patients with controls showed about 5 TRBV segments more frequent in patients, TRBV5-6, TRBV5-1 and TRBV20-1 among them.

Built from TCR beta cDNA, the libraries had unique molecular identifiers in them. MiXCR was run by TCRdb on the PCR reads, yielding one entry per CDR3 protein. Of 550,000 to 700,000 distinct CDR3 sequences in the sample, 44% are singletons; the top ten hold under 2%. Germline V lookup: CDR1 DFQATT, CDR2 SNEGSKA (reference sequence). The CDR3 extends over 12 amino acids. V was trimmed by 6 bases and J by 9 bases, leaving 15 bases between them. This clonotype was detected a few times. As yet, its antigen is unknown. The clonotype originates from a girl under 18 with multiple sclerosis. The chain uses TRBV20-1 and TRBJ2-1, with a possible D match to TRBD2 (6 bases). The sample comprised blood. This CDR3 reads CSASDLGGEQFF. The CDR3 bases are TGCAGTGCCTCAGACTTGGGGGGTGAGCAGTTCTTC.